This T cell receptor (beta chain) was identified in a study of T cell repertoires in cytomegalovirus infection. As for the study in general: Public TCR beta signature analysis indicated the presence of both CMV infection and matching HLA type.

TCRdb reprocessed the reads via MiXCR and lists one record per CDR3 protein. The sample contains over 150,000 distinct CDR3 sequences, approximately 15% of which appear only once. This clonotype was observed at least ten times. Sequenced input: PBMCs. This sequence was found in a human donor in good health (CMV status not recorded). Some clones in this sample may be carry-over from other donors' samples.

The CDR3 DNA reads TGTGCCAGCAAGACCGGGACAGGGGTCACCGGGGAGCTGTTTTTT. It is translated as CASKTGTGVTGELFF. J is TRBJ2-2 and V is TRBV7-8; 10 nucleotides match TRBD1. This CDR3 region has 15 residues. Trimming at V came to 7 bases and at J to 4 bases, leaving 6 bases not matched to a gene. Germline V gives CDR1 SGHVS, CDR2 FQNEAQ.